This TCR beta chain was captured by sequencing in a study of OX40 agonist ivuxolimab in advanced cancers. The assay was immunoSEQ multiplex PCR, and TCRdb's table has in-frame clones only and misses some. The table has about 28,000 clones, around 82% seen once. Germline CDR1 reads SGHVS; CDR2 reads FNYEAQ. Trimming stripped 3 bases from V and 1 base from J, with 12 bases between. The CDR3 spans 16 residues. This specimen was CD4+ or CD8+ T cells sorted from blood, taken in a trial of the OX40 agonist ivuxolimab. The receptor comes from an adult with an advanced solid tumor such as melanoma, head and neck, liver or kidney cancer. The chain joins TRBV7-6 to TRBJ2-2; D gene unclear. The CDR3 loop reads CASSFPPDRNTGELFF. The CDR3 DNA is TGTGCCAGCAGCTTCCCACCGGACCGGAACACCGGGGAGCTGTTTTTT.